These 10 T cell receptor beta chains originate from one sample sequenced in a study of PD-1 blockade in classical Hodgkin lymphoma. TCRdb's table, derived via immunoSEQ multiplex PCR, lists solely in-frame clones and lacks some. The sample lists a few thousand clones, 72% occurring once. Patients all relapsed after autologous stem cell transplantation, and there was variation in brentuximab vedotin exposure. The CD8+ T cells came from thawed PBMCs through magnetic negative selection. The sample consisted of CD8+ T cells from blood, taken at baseline. The receptors come from a human donor with classical Hodgkin lymphoma.

This clone has only a few counts. The chain employs TRBV7-9 and TRBJ1-2, with 8 bases aligning to TRBD1. Trimming cost V 3 bases and J 1 base; bases outside gene matches: 1. CDR3 length: 14 amino acids. The germline CDR1 and CDR2 sequences are SEHNR and FQNEAQ (reference sequence). The CDR3 loop reads CASSFGQGNYGYTF. CDR3 bases: TGTGCCAGCAGCTTCGGACAGGGTAACTATGGCTACACCTTC.

This clone was detected only a few times. The CDR3 coding sequence is TGTGCCAGCAGTACAAACAGGGGTGAAGCTTTCTTT. Translated: CASSTNRGEAFF. J is TRBJ1-1 and V is TRBV27, with 7 nucleotides matching TRBD1. Germline V gives CDR1 MNHEY, CDR2 SMNVEV (reference sequence). The V and J ends lost 5 bases and 7 bases, in that order; junction bases with no gene match: 4. This CDR3 region has 12 residues.

The table lists this clone with a count of one. The gene calls are TRBV11-2 and TRBJ2-3; 10 bases agree with TRBD1. The J segment lost 2 bases and the V segment lost 4 bases, leaving 6 bases of the junction unmatched. Germline lookup yields CDR1 SGHAT and CDR2 FQNNGV. This CDR3 contains 16 residues. CDR3 sequence (DNA): TGTGCCAGCAGCTACCCCGGGACAGGGGACACAGATACGCAGTATTTT. Translation gives CASSYPGTGDTDTQYF.

The chain joins TRBV28 to TRBJ2-7, with D unclear. Germline CDR1 reads MDHEN; CDR2 reads SYDVKM. The V end lost 0 bases, the J end lost 7 bases, and 7 bases lay between the germline ends. This CDR3 has 12 residues. For the CDR3, the DNA is TGTGCCAGCAGTTTATGGGAGACAGAGCAGTACTTC. Protein sequence: CASSLWETEQYF.

The chain is built from TRBV27 and TRBJ2-7; D is ambiguous. V lost 6 bases, J lost 0 bases, and 12 bases lay in between. CDR1 is MNHEY and CDR2 is SMNVEV in the germline V gene (reference sequence). CDR3 length equals 14 residues. CDR3 in DNA: TGTGCCAGCAGGGTTGGGCGGCCCTCCTACGAGCAGTACTTC. Translated: CASRVGRPSYEQYF.

The chain employs TRBV15 and TRBJ2-1; D may be TRBD1 (6 bases). Germline values: CDR1 LNHNV, CDR2 YYDKDF (reference sequence). This CDR3 comprises 16 residues. V lost 8 bases and J 5 bases, leaving 22 bases between the germline ends. CDR3 in amino acids: CATSGLEGQHNNEQFF. The CDR3 region has the DNA TGTGCCACCTCGGGTTTAGAGGGACAACACAACAATGAGCAGTTCTTC.

The V and J genes are TRBV5-1 and TRBJ1-2; 10 bases line up with TRBD1. The CDR3 runs to 16 residues. V was pared by 0 bases and J by 5 bases, with 7 bases of the junction left unmatched. Germline loops: CDR1 SGHRS, CDR2 YFSETQ. CDR3 residues: CASSLGGGQGRYGYTF. The DNA of the CDR3 is TGCGCCAGCAGCTTGGGAGGGGGACAGGGGAGATATGGCTACACCTTC.

The chain couples TRBV2 to TRBJ2-2; the match to TRBD2 covers 7 bases. Trimming at V came to 8 bases and at J to 0 bases, leaving 9 bases not matched to a gene. Germline values: CDR1 SNHLY, CDR2 FYNNEI. The CDR3 totals 16 residues. The CDR3 DNA reads TGTGCCAGCGGTGCTATAGCGGGTGCGAACACCGGGGAGCTGTTTTTT. Translation gives CASGAIAGANTGELFF.

This chain joins TRBV7-3 and TRBJ2-2, with a possible D match to TRBD1 (5 bases). Germline CDR1 SGHTA, CDR2 FQGTGA. CDR3 length: 13 amino acids. V was clipped by 8 bases and J by 4 bases, with 11 bases between them. The CDR3: CASSTDSTGELFF. CDR3 in DNA: TGTGCCAGCTCAACCGACAGCACCGGGGAGCTGTTTTTT.

J is TRBJ2-7 and V is TRBV19; 9 bases agree with TRBD1. Germline V CDR1 and CDR2: LNHDA, SQIVND (reference sequence). This CDR3 spans 16 amino acids. After removal of 4 bases from V and 2 bases from J, the junction contained 9 bases not matched to a gene. The CDR3 loop reads CASSSYRDRVPYEQYF. The CDR3 DNA reads as TGTGCCAGTAGTAGTTACCGGGACAGGGTACCCTACGAGCAGTACTTC.